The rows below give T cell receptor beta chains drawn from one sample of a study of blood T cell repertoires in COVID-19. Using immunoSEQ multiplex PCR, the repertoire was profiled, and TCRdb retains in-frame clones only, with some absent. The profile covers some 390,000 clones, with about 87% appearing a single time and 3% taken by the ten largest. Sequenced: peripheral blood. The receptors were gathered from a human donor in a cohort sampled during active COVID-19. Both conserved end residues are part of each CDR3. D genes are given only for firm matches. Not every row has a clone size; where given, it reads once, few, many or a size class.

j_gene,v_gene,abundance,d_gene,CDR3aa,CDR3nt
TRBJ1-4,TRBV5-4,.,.,CASSLDRANEKLFF,TGTGCCAGCAGCTTGGACAGGGCGAATGAAAAACTGTTTTTT
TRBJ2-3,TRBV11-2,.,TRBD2,CASSPSGARTDTQYF,TGTGCCAGCAGCCCTAGCGGGGCCCGCACAGATACGCAGTATTTT
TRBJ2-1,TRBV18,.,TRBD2,CASSPRTSGSGNEQFF,TGTGCCAGCTCACCACGGACTAGCGGGAGCGGTAATGAGCAGTTCTTC
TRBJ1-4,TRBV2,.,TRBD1,CASSLDRGHEKLFF,TGTGCCAGCAGTCTGGACAGGGGGCATGAAAAACTGTTTTTT
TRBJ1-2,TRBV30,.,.,CAWRLRGWDYGYTF,TGTGCCTGGAGATTACGGGGGTGGGACTATGGCTACACCTTC
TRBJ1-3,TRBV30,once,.,CAWSKKGGVSGNTIYF,TGTGCCTGGAGCAAAAAGGGGGGGGTCTCTGGAAACACCATATATTTT
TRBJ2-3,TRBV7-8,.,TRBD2,CASSWTSGGPDTQYF,TGTGCCAGCAGCTGGACTAGCGGAGGTCCAGATACGCAGTATTTT
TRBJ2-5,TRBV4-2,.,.,CASSMKGGGLLQETQYF,TGTGCCAGCAGCATGAAAGGGGGGGGACTCCTCCAAGAGACCCAGTACTTC
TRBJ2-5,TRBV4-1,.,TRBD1,CASSHRYGGWTGGGETQYF,TGCGCCAGCAGCCATAGGTACGGTGGATGGACAGGGGGGGGAGAGACCCAGTACTTC
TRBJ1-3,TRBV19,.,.,CASRAGPYSGNTIYF,TGTGCCAGTAGAGCGGGGCCTTACTCTGGAAACACCATATATTTT
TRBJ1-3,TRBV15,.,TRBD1,CATSREQQGHSGNTIYF,TGTGCCACCAGCAGAGAGCAACAGGGGCACTCTGGAAACACCATATATTTT
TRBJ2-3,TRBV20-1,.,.,CSARTTDTQYF,TGCAGTGCTAGGACAACAGATACGCAGTATTTT
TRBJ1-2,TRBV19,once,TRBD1,CASSIYGTGVSQGYTF,TGTGCCAGTAGTATTTATGGGACAGGGGTCTCGCAGGGCTACACCTTC
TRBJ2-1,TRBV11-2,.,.,CASSLGSSGQFF,TGTGCCAGCAGCTTAGGTAGCTCCGGGCAGTTCTTC
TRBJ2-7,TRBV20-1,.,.,CSARLGERQYF,TGCAGTGCTAGGTTAGGGGAACGGCAGTACTTC
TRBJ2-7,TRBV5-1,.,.,CASSFGMALSYEQYF,TGCGCCAGCAGCTTCGGGATGGCCCTCTCCTACGAGCAGTACTTC
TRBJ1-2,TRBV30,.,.,CAWAGGTTYGYTF,TGTGCCTGGGCGGGAGGGACGACCTATGGCTACACCTTC
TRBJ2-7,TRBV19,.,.,CASSDRYEQYF,TGTGCCAGTAGTGACAGGTACGAGCAGTACTTC
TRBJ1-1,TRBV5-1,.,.,CASSLQVAGVNTEAFF,TGCGCCAGCAGCTTACAGGTGGCAGGGGTGAACACTGAAGCTTTCTTT
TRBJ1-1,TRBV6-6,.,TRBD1,CASSKGTENTEAFF,TGTGCCAGCAGCAAAGGGACAGAGAACACTGAAGCTTTCTTT
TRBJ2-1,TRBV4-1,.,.,CATGQISGNEQFF,TGCGCCACCGGACAGATTTCGGGGAATGAGCAGTTCTTC
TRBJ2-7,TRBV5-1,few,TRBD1,CASSFKPPGQGPDEQYF,TGCGCCAGCAGCTTTAAACCTCCTGGACAGGGGCCCGACGAGCAGTACTTC
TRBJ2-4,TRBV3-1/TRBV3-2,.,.,CASSQVLAKNIQYF,TGTGCCAGCAGCCAAGTCCTAGCCAAAAACATTCAGTACTTC
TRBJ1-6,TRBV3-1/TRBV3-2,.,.,CASSQETQTAYNSPLHF,TGTGCCAGCAGCCAAGAAACACAGACGGCCTATAATTCACCCCTCCACTTT
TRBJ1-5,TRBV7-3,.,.,CASSFLPWRIRNQPQHF,TGTGCCAGCAGCTTTCTACCTTGGCGGATTCGCAATCAGCCCCAGCATTTT
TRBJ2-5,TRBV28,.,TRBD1,CASSPTRTGWQETQYF,TGTGCCAGCAGTCCCACTCGGACAGGGTGGCAAGAGACCCAGTACTTC
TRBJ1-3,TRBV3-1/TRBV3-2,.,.,CASSPPRERGNTIYF,TGTGCCAGCAGCCCCCCCAGGGAACGTGGAAACACCATATATTTT
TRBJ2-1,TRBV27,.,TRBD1,CASSSPTGGAYNEQFF,TGTGCCAGCAGTTCCCCAACAGGGGGCGCCTACAATGAGCAGTTCTTC
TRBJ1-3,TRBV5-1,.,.,CASSLEVGGGNTIYF,TGCGCCAGCAGCTTGGAGGTAGGGGGAGGAAACACCATATATTTT
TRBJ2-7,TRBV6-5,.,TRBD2,CASSQTSGIGYEQYF,TGTGCCAGCAGCCAGACTAGCGGGATAGGATACGAGCAGTACTTC
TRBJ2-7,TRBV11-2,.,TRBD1,CASSYRGQLSSYEQYF,TGTGCCAGCAGCTATAGGGGGCAGCTTTCTTCCTACGAGCAGTACTTC
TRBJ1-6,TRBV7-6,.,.,CASSLGVERTENSPLHF,TGTGCCAGCAGCTTAGGGGTCGAGAGGACAGAGAATTCACCCCTCCACTTT
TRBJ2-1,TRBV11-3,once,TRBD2,CASSAGLAGNNEQFF,TGTGCCAGCAGCGCAGGACTAGCGGGGAACAATGAGCAGTTCTTC
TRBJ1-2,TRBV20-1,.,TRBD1,CSASFIGRGYGYTF,TGCAGTGCTAGTTTTATCGGCAGGGGGTATGGCTACACCTTC
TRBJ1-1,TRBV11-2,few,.,CASSVGPGGQRTEAFF,TGTGCCAGCAGCGTAGGGCCGGGGGGCCAGCGGACTGAAGCTTTCTTT
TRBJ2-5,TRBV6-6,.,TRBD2,CATTSGGAGEETQYF,TGTGCCACCACTAGCGGGGGGGCGGGGGAGGAGACCCAGTACTTC
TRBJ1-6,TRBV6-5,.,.,CASSSAGGEPSPLHF,TGTGCCAGCAGTTCCGCCGGGGGAGAACCCTCACCCCTCCACTTT
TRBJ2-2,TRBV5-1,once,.,CASRQIPLGSQFTGELFF,TGCGCCAGCAGACAAATCCCGCTAGGCTCTCAATTTACCGGGGAGCTGTTTTTT
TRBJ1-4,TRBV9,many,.,CASSPPGGGGEKLFF,TGTGCCAGCAGCCCTCCAGGCGGGGGAGGTGAAAAACTGTTTTTT
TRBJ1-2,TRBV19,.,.,CASSISGYNGYTF,TGTGCCAGTAGTATTTCAGGGTACAATGGCTACACCTTC
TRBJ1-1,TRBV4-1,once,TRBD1,CASRGQPNTEAFF,TGCGCCAGCAGGGGACAGCCGAACACTGAAGCTTTCTTT
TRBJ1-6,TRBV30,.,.,CAWSHGGVESPLHF,TGTGCCTGGAGTCACGGGGGTGTGGAGTCACCCCTCCACTTT
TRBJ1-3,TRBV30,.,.,CAWSFGGNTIYF,TGTGCCTGGAGCTTCGGTGGAAACACCATATATTTT
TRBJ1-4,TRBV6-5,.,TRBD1,CASSWGQGEKLFF,TGTGCCAGCAGTTGGGGACAGGGTGAAAAACTGTTTTTT
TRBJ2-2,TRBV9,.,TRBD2,CASSASGGAPGELFF,TGTGCCAGCAGCGCTAGCGGGGGGGCCCCCGGGGAGCTGTTTTTT
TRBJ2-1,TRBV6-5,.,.,CASSYDYRGYEQFF,TGTGCCAGCAGTTACGATTATAGGGGCTATGAGCAGTTCTTC
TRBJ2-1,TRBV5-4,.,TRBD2,CASSSQRDFLEQFF,TGTGCCAGCAGCTCGCAGCGGGACTTTTTGGAGCAGTTCTTC
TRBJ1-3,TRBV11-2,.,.,CASSPSSGNTIYF,TGTGCCAGCAGCCCGAGCTCTGGAAACACCATATATTTT
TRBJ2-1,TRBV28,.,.,CASSFWDNTNNEQFF,TGTGCCAGCAGTTTCTGGGACAATACAAACAATGAGCAGTTCTTC
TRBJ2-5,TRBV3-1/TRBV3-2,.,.,CASSLGRGPQETQYF,TGTGCCAGCAGCCTCGGTCGAGGGCCGCAAGAGACCCAGTACTTC
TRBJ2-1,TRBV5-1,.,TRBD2,CASSSGTSGNNEQFF,TGCGCCAGCAGCTCCGGGACTAGCGGGAATAATGAGCAGTTCTTC
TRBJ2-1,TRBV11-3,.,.,CASSQGRNNEQFF,TGTGCCAGCAGCCAAGGCAGGAACAATGAGCAGTTCTTC
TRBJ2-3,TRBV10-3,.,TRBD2,CAISDLGGGTDTQYF,TGTGCCATCAGTGACTTGGGGGGGGGCACAGATACGCAGTATTTT
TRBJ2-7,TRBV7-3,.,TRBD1,CASSLGIGQGAEEQYF,TGTGCCAGCAGCTTAGGGATCGGACAGGGGGCAGAGGAGCAGTACTTC
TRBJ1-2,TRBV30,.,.,CAGGENPFWYGYTF,TGTGCCGGAGGGGAGAACCCTTTCTGGTATGGCTACACCTTC
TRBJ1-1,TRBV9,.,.,CASSWDAGNTEAFF,TGTGCCAGCAGCTGGGACGCGGGAAACACTGAAGCTTTCTTT
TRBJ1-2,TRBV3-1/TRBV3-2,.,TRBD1,CASSPMGQGYSYTF,TGTGCCAGCAGCCCCATGGGACAGGGCTATAGCTACACCTTC